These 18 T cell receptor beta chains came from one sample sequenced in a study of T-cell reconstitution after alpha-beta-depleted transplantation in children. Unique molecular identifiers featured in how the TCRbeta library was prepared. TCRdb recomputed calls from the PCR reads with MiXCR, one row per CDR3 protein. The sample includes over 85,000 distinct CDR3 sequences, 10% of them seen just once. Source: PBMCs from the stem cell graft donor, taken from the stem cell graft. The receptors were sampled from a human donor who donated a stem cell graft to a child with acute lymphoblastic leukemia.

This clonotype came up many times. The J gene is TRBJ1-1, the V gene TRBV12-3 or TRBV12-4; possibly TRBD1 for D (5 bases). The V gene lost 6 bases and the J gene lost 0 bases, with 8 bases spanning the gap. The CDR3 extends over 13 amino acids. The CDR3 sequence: CASRRGMNTEAFF. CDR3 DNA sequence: TGTGCCAGCAGACGGGGCATGAACACTGAAGCTTTCTTT.

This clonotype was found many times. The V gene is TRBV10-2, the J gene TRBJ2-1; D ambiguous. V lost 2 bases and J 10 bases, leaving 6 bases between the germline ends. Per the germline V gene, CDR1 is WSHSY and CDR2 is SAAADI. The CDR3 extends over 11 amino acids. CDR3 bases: TGCGCCAGCAGTGAGCGATTGGAGCAGTTCTTC. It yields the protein CASSERLEQFF.

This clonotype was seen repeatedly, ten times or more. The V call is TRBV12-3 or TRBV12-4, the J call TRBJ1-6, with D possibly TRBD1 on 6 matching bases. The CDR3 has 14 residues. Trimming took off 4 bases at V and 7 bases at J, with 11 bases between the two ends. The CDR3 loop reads CASSSDTGNSPLHF. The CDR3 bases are TGTGCCAGCAGTTCCGATACAGGGAATTCACCCCTCCACTTT.

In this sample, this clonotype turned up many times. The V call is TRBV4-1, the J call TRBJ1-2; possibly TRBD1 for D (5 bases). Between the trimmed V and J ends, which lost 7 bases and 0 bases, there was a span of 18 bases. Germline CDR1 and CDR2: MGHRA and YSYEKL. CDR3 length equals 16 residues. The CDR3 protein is CASTDHGGAANYGYTF. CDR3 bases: TGCGCCAGCACCGACCACGGGGGAGCGGCTAACTATGGCTACACCTTC.

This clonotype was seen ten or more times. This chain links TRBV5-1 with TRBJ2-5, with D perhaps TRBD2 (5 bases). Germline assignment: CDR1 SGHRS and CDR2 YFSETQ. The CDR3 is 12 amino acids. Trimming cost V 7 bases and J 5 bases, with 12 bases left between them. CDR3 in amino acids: CASVGIAETQYF. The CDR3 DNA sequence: TGCGCCAGCGTTGGGATAGCGGAGACCCAGTACTTC.

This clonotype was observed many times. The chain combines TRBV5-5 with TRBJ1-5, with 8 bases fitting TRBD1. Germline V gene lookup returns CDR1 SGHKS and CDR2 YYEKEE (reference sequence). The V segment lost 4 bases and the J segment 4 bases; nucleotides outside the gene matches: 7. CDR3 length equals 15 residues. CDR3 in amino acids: CASSRTGMFNQPQHF. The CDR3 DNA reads TGTGCCAGCAGCCGGACAGGGATGTTTAATCAGCCCCAGCATTTT.

The CDR3 reads CASSLVTGGSDTQYF. CDR3 nucleotide sequence: TGTGCCAGCAGCTTAGTAACAGGGGGATCAGATACGCAGTATTTT. This chain links TRBV7-9 with TRBJ2-3, with 8 nucleotides matching TRBD1. The CDR3 is 15 amino acids. The V and J ends lost 1 base and 4 bases, in that order; junction bases with no gene match: 4. Looked up from germline, CDR1 is SEHNR and CDR2 is FQNEAQ (reference sequence).

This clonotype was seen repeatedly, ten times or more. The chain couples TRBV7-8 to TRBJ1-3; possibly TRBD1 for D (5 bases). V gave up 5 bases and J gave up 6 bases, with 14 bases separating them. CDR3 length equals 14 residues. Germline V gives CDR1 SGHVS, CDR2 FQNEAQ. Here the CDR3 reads CASSPGAGVNTIYF. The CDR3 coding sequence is TGTGCCAGCAGCCCCGGGGCAGGAGTAAACACCATATATTTT.

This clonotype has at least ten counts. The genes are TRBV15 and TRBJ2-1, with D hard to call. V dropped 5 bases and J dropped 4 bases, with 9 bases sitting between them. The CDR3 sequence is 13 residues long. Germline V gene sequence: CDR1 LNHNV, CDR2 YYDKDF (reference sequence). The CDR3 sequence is CATSYRNYNEQFF. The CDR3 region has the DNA TGTGCCACCAGCTACAGAAATTACAATGAGCAGTTCTTC.

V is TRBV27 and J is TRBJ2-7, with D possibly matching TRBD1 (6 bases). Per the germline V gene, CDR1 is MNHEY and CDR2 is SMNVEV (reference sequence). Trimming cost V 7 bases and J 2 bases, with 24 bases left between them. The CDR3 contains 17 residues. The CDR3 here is CASKPRPGTPMAYEQYF. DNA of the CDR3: TGTGCCAGCAAACCTAGACCCGGGACACCCATGGCCTACGAGCAGTACTTC.

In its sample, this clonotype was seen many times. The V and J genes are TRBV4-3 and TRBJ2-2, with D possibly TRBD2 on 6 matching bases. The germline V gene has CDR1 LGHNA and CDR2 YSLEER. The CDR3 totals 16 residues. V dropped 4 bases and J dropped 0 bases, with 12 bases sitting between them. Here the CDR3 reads CASSPWGVSNTGELFF. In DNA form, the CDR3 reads TGCGCCAGCAGCCCCTGGGGGGTATCGAACACCGGGGAGCTGTTTTTT.

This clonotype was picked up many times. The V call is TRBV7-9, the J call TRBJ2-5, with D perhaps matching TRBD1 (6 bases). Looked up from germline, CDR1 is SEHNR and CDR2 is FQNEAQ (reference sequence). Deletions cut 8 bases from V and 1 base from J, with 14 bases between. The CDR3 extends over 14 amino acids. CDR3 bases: TGTGCCAGCGTAAACACAGGGTTCCAAGAGACCCAGTACTTC. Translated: CASVNTGFQETQYF.

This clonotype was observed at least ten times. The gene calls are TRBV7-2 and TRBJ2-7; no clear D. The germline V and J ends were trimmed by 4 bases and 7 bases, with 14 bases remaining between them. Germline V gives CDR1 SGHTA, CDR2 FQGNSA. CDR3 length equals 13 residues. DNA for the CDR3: TGTGCCAGCAGCTCCCGGGCCCCCGGGGAGCAGTACTTC. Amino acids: CASSSRAPGEQYF.

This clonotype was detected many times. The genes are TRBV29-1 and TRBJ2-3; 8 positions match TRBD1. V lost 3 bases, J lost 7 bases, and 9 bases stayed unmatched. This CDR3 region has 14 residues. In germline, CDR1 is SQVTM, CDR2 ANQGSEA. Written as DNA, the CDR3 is TGCAGCGTTGAGTCGGACAGGGCGGACTATACGCAGTATTTT. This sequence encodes CSVESDRADYTQYF.

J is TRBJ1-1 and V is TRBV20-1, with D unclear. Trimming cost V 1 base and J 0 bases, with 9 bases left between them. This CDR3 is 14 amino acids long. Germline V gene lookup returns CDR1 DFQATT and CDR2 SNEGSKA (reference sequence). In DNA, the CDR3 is TGCAGTGCTAGAGTCGGACGGCTGAACACTGAAGCTTTCTTT. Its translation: CSARVGRLNTEAFF.

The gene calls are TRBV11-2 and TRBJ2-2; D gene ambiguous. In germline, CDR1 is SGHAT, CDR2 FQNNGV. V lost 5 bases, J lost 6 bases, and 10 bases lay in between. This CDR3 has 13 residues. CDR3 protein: CASSPSRPGELFF. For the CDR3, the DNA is TGTGCCAGCAGCCCAAGTCGTCCCGGGGAGCTGTTTTTT. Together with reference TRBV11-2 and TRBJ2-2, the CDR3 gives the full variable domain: EAGVAQSPRYKIIEKRQSVAFWCNPISGHATLYWYQQILGQGPKLLIQFQNNGVVDDSQLPKDRFSAERLKGVDSTLKIQPAKLEDSAVYLCASSPSRPGELFFGEGSRLTVL.

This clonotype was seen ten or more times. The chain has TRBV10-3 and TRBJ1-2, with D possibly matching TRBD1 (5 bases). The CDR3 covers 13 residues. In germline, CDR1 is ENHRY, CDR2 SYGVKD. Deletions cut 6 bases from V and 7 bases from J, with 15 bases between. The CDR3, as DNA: TGTGCCATCAGGCGAGGGGAGGTTAGTGGCTACACCTTC. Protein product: CAIRRGEVSGYTF.

The chain's CDR3 is CASSRGQGIDNEQFF. CDR3 nucleotides: TGTGCCAGCAGCCGCGGACAGGGGATCGACAATGAGCAGTTCTTC. V is TRBV7-9 and J is TRBJ2-1, with 9 bases aligning to TRBD1. V gave up 5 bases and J gave up 5 bases; unmatched junction bases: 7. The CDR3 spans 15 residues. Germline-derived CDR1 and CDR2 are SEHNR and FQNEAQ (reference sequence).